This T cell receptor (beta chain) emerged from a study of blood T cell repertoires in COVID-19. On the study more broadly: Samples taken during acute and convalescent COVID-19 were collected in the United States, Italy and Spain.

V was shortened by 4 bases and J by 5 bases, with 14 bases between the two germline ends. The CDR3 has 14 amino acids. Per germline, CDR1 SGHTA and CDR2 FQGNSA. Profiled with immunoSEQ multiplex PCR; TCRdb holds only in-frame clones, not every one. The sample lists about 47,000 clones, around nine tenths occurring once. This sequence was found in a man at least 80 years old with active or convalescent COVID-19. The rearrangement joins TRBV7-2 to TRBJ1-2; the D gene is possibly TRBD1 (5 bases). Input material: peripheral blood. The CDR3 DNA sequence: TGTGCCAGCAGCTCGGACACTATAGGGTATGGCTACACCTTC. Protein product: CASSSDTIGYGYTF.